The clone carrying this T cell receptor beta chain was seen ten or more times. Antigen unknown. In this cohort's terms, stable hyperthyroidism meant no ophthalmopathy by 18 months of follow-up. If patients had other autoimmune diseases, uncontrolled infections, pregnancy or lactation, they were excluded. This entry belongs to a study of Graves' ophthalmopathy and Graves' hyperthyroidism. Study results and caveats: Blood also held most thyroid clonotypes expanded above 0.001 frequency.

Beta-chain TCR CDR3 regions were amplified from RNA transcripts. HTBI primers primed a first-round RT-PCR, and a second-round multiplex PCR followed. From the multiplex PCR reads, TCRdb called clonotypes with MiXCR, one entry per CDR3 protein. The sample holds some 350,000 distinct CDR3 sequences, about a sixth seen once. The ends were cut back, 6 bases at V and 5 bases at J, with 13 bases in the middle. The V gene's germline CDR1 is MNHEY and CDR2 SVGAGI. The CDR3 runs 14 residues. The chain employs TRBV6-5 and TRBJ2-2, with a tentative D call TRBD1 (5 bases). This TCR came from an adult woman with stable Graves' hyperthyroidism. The sequenced sample consisted of peripheral blood. The CDR3 reads CASRQGVLTGELFF. The CDR3 DNA reads TGTGCCAGCAGGCAGGGCGTTTTGACCGGGGAGCTGTTTTTT.